This TCR beta chain is drawn from a study of CD8+CD57+ T cells in acquired aplastic anemia. Findings and caveats of the study: Twenty-nine was the count of CD8+ CDR3 sequences that patients shared with controls.

After removal of 6 bases from V and 0 bases from J, the junction contained 8 bases not matched to a gene. The CDR3 is 17 residues long. Germline CDR1 and CDR2: SQVTM and ANQGSEA. Using genomic DNA as the template, TCR beta VDJ and CDR3 profiling was carried out. TCRdb re-analysed the reads in MiXCR, keeping a single row per CDR3 protein. The sample lists fewer than 200,000 distinct CDR3 sequences, approximately 40% occurring once. This clonotype was seen ten or more times. Its antigen is as yet unknown. The rearrangement joins TRBV29-1 to TRBJ2-3, with TRBD2 identical over 14 bases. This receptor was obtained from a human donor in good health. The sample taken for sequencing was sorted CD4+, CD8+, or CD8+CD57+ T cells (not recorded which) from PBMCs. The CDR3 sequence: CSVYGTSGSLSTDTQYF. In DNA, the CDR3 is TGCAGCGTCTATGGGACTAGCGGGAGCCTCAGCACAGATACGCAGTATTTT.